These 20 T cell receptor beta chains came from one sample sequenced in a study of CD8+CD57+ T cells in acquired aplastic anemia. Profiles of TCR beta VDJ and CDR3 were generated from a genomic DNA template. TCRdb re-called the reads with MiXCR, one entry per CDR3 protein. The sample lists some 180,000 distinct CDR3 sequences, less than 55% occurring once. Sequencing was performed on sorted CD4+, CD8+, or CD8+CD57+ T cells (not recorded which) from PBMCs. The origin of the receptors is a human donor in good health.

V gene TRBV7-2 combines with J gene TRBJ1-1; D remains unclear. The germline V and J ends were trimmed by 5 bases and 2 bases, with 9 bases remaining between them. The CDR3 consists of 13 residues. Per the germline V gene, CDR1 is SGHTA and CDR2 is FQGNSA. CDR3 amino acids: CASSPEPNTEAFF. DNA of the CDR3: TGTGCCAGCAGCCCGGAGCCCAACACTGAAGCTTTCTTT. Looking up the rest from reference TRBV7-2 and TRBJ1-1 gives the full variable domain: GAGVSQSPSNKVTEKGKDVELRCDPISGHTALYWYRQSLGQGLEFLIYFQGNSAPDKSGLPSDRFSAERTGGSVSTLTIQRTQQEDSAVYLCASSPEPNTEAFFGQGTRLTVV.

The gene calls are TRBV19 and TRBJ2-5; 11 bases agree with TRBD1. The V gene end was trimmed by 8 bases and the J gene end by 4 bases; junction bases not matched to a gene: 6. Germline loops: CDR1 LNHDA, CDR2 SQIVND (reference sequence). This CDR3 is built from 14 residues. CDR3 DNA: TGTGCCAGTGGACAGGGGGCCTTAAGAGAGACCCAGTACTTC. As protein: CASGQGALRETQYF.

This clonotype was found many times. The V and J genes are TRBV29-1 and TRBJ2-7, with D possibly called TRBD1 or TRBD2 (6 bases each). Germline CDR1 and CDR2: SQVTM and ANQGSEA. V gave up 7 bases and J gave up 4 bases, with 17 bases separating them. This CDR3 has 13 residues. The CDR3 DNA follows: TGCAGCGGCCGATCGGGGGCCGGTTACGAGCAGTACTTC. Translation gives CSGRSGAGYEQYF.

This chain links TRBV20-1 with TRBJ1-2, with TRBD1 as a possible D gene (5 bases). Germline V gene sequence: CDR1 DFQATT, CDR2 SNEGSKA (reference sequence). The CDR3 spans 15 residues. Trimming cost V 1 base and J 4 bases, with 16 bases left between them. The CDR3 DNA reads TGCAGTGCTAGAGCCGGGAAGGGGTTAATCTATGGCTACACCTTC. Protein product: CSARAGKGLIYGYTF.

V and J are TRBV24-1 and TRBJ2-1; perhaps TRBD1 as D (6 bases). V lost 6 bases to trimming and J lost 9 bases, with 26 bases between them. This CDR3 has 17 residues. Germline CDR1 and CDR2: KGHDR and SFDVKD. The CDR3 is CATSTLISRGEQAEQFF. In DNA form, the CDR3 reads TGTGCCACCAGTACACTGATCTCCAGGGGTGAGCAAGCTGAGCAGTTCTTC.

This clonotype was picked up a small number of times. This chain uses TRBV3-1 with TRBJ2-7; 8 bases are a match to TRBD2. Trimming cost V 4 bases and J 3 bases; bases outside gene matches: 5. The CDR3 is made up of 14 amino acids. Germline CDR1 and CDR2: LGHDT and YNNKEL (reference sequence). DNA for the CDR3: TGTGCCAGCAGCCTTAGCGGGGAGGGCTACGAGCAGTACTTC. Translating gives CASSLSGEGYEQYF.

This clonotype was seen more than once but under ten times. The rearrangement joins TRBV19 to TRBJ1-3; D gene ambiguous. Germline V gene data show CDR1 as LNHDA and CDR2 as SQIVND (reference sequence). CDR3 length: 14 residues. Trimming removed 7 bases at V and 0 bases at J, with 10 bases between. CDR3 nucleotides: TGTGCCAGTACTTACAGCGACTCTGGAAACACCATATATTTT. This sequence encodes CASTYSDSGNTIYF.

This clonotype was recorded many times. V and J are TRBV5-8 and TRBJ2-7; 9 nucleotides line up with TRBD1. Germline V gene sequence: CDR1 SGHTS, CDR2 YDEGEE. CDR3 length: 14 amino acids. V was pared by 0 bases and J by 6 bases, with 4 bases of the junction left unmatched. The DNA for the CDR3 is TGTGCCAGCAGCTTGGGGGGGACAGGGTCCGAGCAGTACTTC. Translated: CASSLGGTGSEQYF. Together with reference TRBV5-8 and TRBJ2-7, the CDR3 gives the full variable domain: EAGVTQSPTHLIKTRGQQATLRCSPISGHTSVYWYQQALGLGLQFLLWYDEGEERNRGNFPPRFSGRQFPNYSSELNVNALELEDSALYLCASSLGGTGSEQYFGPGTRLTVT.

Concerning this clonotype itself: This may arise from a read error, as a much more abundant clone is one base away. The CDR3 nucleotides read TGTGCCAGCAGTTACGAAGGTGTCGGGGAGCTGCTTTTT. Translated, it gives CASSYEGVGELLF. J is TRBJ2-2 and V is TRBV6-5, with D perhaps TRBD2 (5 bases). CDR1 and CDR2 from the germline V gene are MNHEY and SVGAGI. This CDR3 contains 13 residues.

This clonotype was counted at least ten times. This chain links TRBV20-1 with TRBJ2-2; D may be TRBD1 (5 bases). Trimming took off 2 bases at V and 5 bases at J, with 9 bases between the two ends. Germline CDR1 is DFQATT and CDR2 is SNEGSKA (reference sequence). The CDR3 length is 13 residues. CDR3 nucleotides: TGCAGTGCTAGAAAATCAGGGACCGGGGAGCTGTTTTTT. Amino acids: CSARKSGTGELFF.

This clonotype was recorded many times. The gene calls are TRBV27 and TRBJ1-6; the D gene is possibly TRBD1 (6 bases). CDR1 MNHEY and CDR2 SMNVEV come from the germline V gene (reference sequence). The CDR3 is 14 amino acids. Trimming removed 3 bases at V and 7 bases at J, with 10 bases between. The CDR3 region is CASSFSRGNSPLHF. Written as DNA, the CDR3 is TGTGCCAGCAGTTTTAGCAGGGGAAATTCACCCCTCCACTTT.

In nucleotides, the CDR3 is TGCAGTGCTAGAGGGCTAGCGGGGTATGAGCAGTTCTTC. Protein sequence: CSARGLAGYEQFF. The gene calls are TRBV20-1 and TRBJ2-1, with 9 bases fitting TRBD2. With V trimmed by 1 base and J by 8 bases, 3 bases remained unmatched. The germline V gene encodes CDR1 DFQATT and CDR2 SNEGSKA (reference sequence). The CDR3 has 13 residues.

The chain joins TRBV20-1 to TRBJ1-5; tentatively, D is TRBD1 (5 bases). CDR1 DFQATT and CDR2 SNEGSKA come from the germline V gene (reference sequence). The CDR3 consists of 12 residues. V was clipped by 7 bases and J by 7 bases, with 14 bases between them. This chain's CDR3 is CSVRGLQQPQHF. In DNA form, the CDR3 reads TGCAGTGTAAGGGGACTTCAGCAGCCCCAGCATTTT.

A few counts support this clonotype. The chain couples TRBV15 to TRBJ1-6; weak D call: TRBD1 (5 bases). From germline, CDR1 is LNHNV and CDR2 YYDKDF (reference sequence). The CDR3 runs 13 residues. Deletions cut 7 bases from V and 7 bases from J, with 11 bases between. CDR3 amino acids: CATTAGLNSPLHF. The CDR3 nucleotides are TGTGCCACCACGGCAGGGTTGAATTCACCCCTCCACTTT.

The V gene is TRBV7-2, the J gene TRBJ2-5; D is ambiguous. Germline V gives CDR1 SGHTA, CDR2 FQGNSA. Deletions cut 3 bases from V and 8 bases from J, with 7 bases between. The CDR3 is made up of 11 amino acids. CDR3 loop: CASSFVDTQYF. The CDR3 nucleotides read TGTGCCAGCAGCTTCGTAGACACCCAGTACTTC.

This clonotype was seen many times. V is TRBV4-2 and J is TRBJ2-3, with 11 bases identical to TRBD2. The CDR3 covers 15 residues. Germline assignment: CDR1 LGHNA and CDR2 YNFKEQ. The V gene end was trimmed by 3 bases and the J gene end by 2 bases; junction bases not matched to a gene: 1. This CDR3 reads CASSQTSGATDTQYF. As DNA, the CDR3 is TGTGCCAGCAGCCAGACTAGCGGGGCCACAGATACGCAGTATTTT.

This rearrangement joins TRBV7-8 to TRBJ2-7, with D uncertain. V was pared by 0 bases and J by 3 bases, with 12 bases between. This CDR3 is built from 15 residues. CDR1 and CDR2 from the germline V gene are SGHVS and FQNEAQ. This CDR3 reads CASSLAPETNYEQYF. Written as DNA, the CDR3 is TGTGCCAGCAGCTTAGCGCCGGAAACTAACTACGAGCAGTACTTC.

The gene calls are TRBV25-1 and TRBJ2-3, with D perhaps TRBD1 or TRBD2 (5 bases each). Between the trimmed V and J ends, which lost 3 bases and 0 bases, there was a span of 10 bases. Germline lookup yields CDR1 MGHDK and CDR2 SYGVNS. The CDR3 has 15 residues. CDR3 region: CASSEPGTSTDTQYF. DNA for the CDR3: TGTGCCAGCAGTGAGCCCGGGACCAGCACAGATACGCAGTATTTT.

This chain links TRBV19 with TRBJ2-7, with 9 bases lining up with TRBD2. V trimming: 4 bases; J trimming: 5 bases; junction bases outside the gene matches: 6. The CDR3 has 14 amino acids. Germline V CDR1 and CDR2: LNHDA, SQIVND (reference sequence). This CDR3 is CASSTGLAGNEQYF. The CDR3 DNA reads TGTGCCAGTAGTACGGGACTAGCCGGCAACGAGCAGTACTTC.

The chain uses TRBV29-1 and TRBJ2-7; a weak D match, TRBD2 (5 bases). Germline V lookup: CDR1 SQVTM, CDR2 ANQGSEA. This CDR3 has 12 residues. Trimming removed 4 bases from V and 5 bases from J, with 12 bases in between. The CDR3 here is CSVAPRRNEQYF. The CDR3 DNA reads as TGCAGCGTTGCACCTCGGAGGAACGAGCAGTACTTC.